This record covers a single T cell receptor (beta chain). No antigen is known for it. The read terminates 3 residues ahead of where the CDR3 ends, so the germline J gene completes it. The data were taken from a study of Tregs in tolerant kidney transplant recipients. Libraries were prepared by immunoSEQ multiplex PCR; TCRdb keeps only in-frame clonotypes and omits some of them. Here the sample table reports 15,000 or so clones. Recipients received nonmyeloablative bone marrow transplants from related graft donors, with transient mixed chimerism. Study-level findings and limits: Some patients' samples used different primers over time, so nucleotide sequences weren't comparable. Biological reproducibility was not directly addressed in this study.

The J segment lost 7 bases and the V segment lost 4 bases, leaving 5 bases of the junction unmatched. This CDR3 contains 13 residues. Germline CDR1 is GTSNPN and CDR2 is SVGIG (reference sequence). This sequence originates from a human patient who received a combined kidney and bone marrow transplant. A share of the T cells may be of graft donor origin. This chain connects TRBV30 to TRBJ1-4; 8 positions agree with TRBD1. The sequences come from CD4+ T cells from blood (PBMCs), collected 12 months after the transplant. The CDR3 loop reads CAWKRQGSEKLFF. The CDR3 DNA, read in part, is TGTGCCTGGAAGCGACAGGGGAGTGAAAAA. Using reference TRBV30 and TRBJ1-4 for the parts outside the CDR3, the full variable domain is SQTIHQWPATLVQPVGSPLSLECTVEGTSNPNLYWYRQAAGRGLQLLFYSVGIGQISSEVPQNLSASRPQDRQFILSSKKLLLSDSGFYLCAWKRQGSEKLFFGSGTQLSVL.